This T cell receptor (beta chain) was sequenced in a study of cytomegalovirus exposure and HLA in healthy donors. Both 60 Vbeta primers and 13 Jbeta primers went into the PCR. Data came from immunoSEQ multiplex PCR; TCRdb stores just in-frame clones and leaves some out. The sample includes about 160,000 clones, around 80% of them seen just once. This clone has only a few counts. The germline V gene has CDR1 SGHAT and CDR2 FQNNGV. V was cut by 2 bases and J by 0 bases, with 20 bases left in between. There are 18 residues in the CDR3. The sequenced sample was PBMCs. The chain joins TRBV11-2 to TRBJ2-7; perhaps TRBD2 as D (6 bases). The TCR comes from a man in his thirties or forties in good health and CMV-seronegative. This chain's CDR3 is CASSLPIPSSASSYEQYF. As DNA, the CDR3 is TGTGCCAGCAGCTTACCAATCCCCTCTAGCGCGAGCTCCTACGAGCAGTACTTC.